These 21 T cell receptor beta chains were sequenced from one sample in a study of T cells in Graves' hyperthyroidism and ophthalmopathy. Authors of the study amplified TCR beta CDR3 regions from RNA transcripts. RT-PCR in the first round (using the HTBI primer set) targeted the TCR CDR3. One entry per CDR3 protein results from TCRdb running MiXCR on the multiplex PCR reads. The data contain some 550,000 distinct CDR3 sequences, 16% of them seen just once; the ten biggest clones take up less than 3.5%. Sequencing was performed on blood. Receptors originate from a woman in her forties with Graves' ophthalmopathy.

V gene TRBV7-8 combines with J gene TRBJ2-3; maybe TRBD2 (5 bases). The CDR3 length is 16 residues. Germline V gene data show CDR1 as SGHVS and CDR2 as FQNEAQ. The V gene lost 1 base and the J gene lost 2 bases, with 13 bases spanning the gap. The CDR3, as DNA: TGTGCCAGCAGCTTAGGGCGGGTGGGCCCCACAGATACGCAGTATTTT. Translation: CASSLGRVGPTDTQYF. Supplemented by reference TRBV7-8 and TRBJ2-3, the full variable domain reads GAGVSQSPRYKVAKRGQDVALRCDPISGHVSLFWYQQALGQGPEFLTYFQNEAQLDKSGLPSDRFFAERPEGSVSTLKIQRTQQEDSAVYLCASSLGRVGPTDTQYFGPGTRLTVL.

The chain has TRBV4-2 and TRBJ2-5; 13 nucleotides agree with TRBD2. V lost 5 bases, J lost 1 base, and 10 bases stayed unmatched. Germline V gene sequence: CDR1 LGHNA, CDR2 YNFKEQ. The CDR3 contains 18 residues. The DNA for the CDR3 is TGTGCCAGCAGCTTGGGACTAGCGGGACTCGGGTTCCAAGAGACCCAGTACTTC. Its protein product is CASSLGLAGLGFQETQYF.

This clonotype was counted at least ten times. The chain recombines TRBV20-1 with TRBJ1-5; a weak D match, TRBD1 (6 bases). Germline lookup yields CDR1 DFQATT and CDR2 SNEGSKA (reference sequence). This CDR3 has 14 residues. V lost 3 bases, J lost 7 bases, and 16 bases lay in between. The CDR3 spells CSARVGGGSQPQHF. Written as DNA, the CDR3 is TGCAGTGCTAGGGTTGGAGGGGGAAGCCAGCCCCAGCATTTT.

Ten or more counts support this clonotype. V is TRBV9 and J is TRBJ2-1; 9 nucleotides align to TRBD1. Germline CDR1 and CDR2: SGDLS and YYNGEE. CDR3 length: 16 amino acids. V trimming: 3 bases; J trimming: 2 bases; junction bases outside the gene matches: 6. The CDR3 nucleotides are TGTGCCAGCAGCGAGGGGTGGACAGGGGCCTACAATGAGCAGTTCTTC. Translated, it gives CASSEGWTGAYNEQFF.

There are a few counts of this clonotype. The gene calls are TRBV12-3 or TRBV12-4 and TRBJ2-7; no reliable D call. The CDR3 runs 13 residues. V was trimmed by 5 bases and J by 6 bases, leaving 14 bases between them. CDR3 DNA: TGTGCCAGCAGTCCCGGGCCAACGGTCGAGCAGTACTTC. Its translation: CASSPGPTVEQYF.

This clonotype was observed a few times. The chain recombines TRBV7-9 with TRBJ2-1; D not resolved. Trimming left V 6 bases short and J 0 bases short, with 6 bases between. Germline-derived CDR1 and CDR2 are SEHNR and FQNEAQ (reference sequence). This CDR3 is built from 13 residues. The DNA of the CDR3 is TGTGCCAGCAGTCAAATCTCCTACAATGAGCAGTTCTTC. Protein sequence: CASSQISYNEQFF.

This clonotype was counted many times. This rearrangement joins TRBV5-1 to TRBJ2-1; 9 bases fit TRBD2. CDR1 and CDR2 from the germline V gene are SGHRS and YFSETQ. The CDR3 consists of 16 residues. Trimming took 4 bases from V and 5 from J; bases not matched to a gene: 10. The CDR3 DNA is TGCGCCAGCAGCCTTCCGGCTAGCGGGACCAACAATGAGCAGTTCTTC. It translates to CASSLPASGTNNEQFF.

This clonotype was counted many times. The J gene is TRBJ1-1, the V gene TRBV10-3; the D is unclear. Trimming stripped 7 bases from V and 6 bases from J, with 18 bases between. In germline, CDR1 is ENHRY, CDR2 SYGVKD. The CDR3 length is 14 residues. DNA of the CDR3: TGTGCCATCAATTTCGCCTTATACGGCCCTGAAGCTTTCTTT. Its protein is CAINFALYGPEAFF.

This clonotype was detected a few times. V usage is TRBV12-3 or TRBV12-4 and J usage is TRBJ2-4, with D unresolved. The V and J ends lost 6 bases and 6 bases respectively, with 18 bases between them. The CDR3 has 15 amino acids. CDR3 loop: CASSPLGSVGNIQYF. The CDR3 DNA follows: TGTGCCAGCAGCCCCCTAGGATCTGTGGGAAACATTCAGTACTTC.

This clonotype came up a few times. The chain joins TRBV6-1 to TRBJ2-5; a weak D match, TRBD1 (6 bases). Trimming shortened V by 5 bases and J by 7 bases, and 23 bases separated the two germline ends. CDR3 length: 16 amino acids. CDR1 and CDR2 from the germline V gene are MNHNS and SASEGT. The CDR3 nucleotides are TGTGCCAGCAGTCCTACGCCCGGGACGGACAGCGGGACCCAGTACTTC. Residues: CASSPTPGTDSGTQYF.

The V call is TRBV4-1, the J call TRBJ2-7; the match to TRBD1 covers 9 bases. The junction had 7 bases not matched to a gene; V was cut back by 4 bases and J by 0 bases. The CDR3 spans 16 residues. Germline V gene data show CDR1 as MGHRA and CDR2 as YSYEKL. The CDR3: CASSRGQGRGSYEQYF. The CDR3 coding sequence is TGCGCCAGCAGCCGGGGACAGGGAAGAGGCTCCTACGAGCAGTACTTC.

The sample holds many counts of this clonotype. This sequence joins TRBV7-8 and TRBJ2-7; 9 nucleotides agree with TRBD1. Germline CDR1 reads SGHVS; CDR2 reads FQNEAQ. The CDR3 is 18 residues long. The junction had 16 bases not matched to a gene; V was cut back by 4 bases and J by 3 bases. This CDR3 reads CASSSIGTGPWGVYEQYF. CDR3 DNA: TGTGCCAGCAGCTCTATCGGGACAGGGCCTTGGGGTGTCTACGAGCAGTACTTC.

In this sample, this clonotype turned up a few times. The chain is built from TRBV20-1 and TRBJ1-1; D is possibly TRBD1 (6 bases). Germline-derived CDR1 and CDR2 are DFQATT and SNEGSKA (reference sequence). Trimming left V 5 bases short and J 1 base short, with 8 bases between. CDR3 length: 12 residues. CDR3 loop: CSAPDRNTEAFF. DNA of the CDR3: TGCAGTGCTCCGGACAGGAACACTGAAGCTTTCTTT.

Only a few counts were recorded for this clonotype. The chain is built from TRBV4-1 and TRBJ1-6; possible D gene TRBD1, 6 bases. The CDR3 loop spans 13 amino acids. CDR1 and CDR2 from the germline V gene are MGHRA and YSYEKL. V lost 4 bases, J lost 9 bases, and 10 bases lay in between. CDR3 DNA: TGCGCCAGCAGCCCGCCAGGGGCTTCACCCCTCCACTTT. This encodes CASSPPGASPLHF.

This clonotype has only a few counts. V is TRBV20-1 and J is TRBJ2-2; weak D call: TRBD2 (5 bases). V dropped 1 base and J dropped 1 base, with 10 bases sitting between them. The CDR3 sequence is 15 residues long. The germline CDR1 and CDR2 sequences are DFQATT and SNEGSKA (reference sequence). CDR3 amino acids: CSARVGGLNTGELFF. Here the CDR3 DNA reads TGCAGTGCTAGAGTTGGAGGACTGAACACCGGGGAGCTGTTTTTT.

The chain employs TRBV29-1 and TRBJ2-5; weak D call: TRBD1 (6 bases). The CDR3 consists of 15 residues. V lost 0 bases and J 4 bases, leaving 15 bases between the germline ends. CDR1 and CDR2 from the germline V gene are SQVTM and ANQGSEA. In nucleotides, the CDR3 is TGCAGCGTTGAAGATGTTGAGGGGGTACGAGAGACCCAGTACTTC. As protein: CSVEDVEGVRETQYF.

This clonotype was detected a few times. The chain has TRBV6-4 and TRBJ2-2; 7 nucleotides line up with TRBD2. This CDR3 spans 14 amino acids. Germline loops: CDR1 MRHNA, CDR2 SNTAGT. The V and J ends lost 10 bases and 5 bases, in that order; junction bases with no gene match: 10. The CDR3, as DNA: TGTGCCATACTACCGGGACTAAGGACCGGGGAGCTGTTTTTT. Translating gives CAILPGLRTGELFF.

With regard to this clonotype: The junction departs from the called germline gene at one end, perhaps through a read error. The CDR3 region has the DNA TGTGCCAGCAGTTTAGATGGGACCCCCTACGAGCAGTACTTC. Its translation is CASSLDGTPYEQYF. This sequence joins TRBV11-2 and TRBJ2-7; D is tentatively TRBD1 or TRBD2 (5 bases each). This CDR3 region has 14 residues. The germline gives CDR1 SGHAT, CDR2 FQNNGV.

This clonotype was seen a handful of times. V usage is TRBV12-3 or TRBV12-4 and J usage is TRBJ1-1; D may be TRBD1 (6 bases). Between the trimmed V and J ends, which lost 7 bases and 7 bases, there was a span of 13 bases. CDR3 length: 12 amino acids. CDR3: CASNTGYSEAFF. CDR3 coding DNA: TGTGCCAGCAATACAGGGTACAGTGAAGCTTTCTTT.

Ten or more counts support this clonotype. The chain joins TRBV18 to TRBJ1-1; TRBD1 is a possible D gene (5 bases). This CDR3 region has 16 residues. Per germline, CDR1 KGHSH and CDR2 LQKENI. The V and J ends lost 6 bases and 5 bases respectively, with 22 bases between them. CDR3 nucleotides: TGTGCCAGCTCTCTCCTAATCCAAGGGGCTGATACTGAAGCTTTCTTT. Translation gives CASSLLIQGADTEAFF.

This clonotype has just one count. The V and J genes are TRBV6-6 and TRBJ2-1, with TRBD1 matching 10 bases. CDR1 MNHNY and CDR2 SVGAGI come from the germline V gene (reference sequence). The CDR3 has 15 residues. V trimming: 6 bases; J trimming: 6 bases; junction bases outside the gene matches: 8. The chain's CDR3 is CASSDRGRGGNEQFF. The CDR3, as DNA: TGTGCCAGCAGCGACAGGGGGCGGGGTGGCAATGAGCAGTTCTTC.